The 27 T cell receptor beta chains in this list originate from one sample, sequenced in a study of radiotherapy plus CTLA-4 blockade in lung cancer (dated by TCRdb to the late 2010s). Library preparation employed the immunoSEQ multiplex PCR assay. The clones in this table, taken by TCRdb from immuneACCESS, are in-frame only. Not every clone is retained; where verified, under half of the shortfall comes from an unresolved V gene, and the cause of the rest is unknown. Present in this sample are some 100,000 clones, 75% to 80% of which were seen just once. The ten top clones hold roughly 5.3% of the sample. The specimen was peripheral blood, collected from a patient treated with radiotherapy plus ipilimumab. These receptors all come from a human donor with non-small cell lung cancer who had a partial response to radiotherapy plus ipilimumab.

The rearrangement joins TRBV6-1 to TRBJ2-1, with D unresolved. This CDR3 is 14 amino acids long. Germline CDR1 and CDR2: MNHNS and SASEGT. V gave up 1 base and J gave up 11 bases, with 15 bases separating them. The CDR3, as DNA: TGTGCCAGCAGTGAAGGAGCGCCAACATCCCAGCAGTTCTTC. Its translation is CASSEGAPTSQQFF.

This clone has only one observation. J is TRBJ2-3 and V is TRBV28; TRBD2 matches 9 bases. This CDR3 contains 15 residues. The germline gives CDR1 MDHEN, CDR2 SYDVKM. The J segment lost 6 bases and the V segment lost 5 bases, leaving 9 bases of the junction unmatched. CDR3 sequence (DNA): TGTGCCAGCAGTCGATTTAGCGGGAGAGCTGATACGCAGTATTTT. This translates into CASSRFSGRADTQYF.

This clone showed up many times. The chain employs TRBV5-6 and TRBJ2-1; 9 positions match TRBD2. This CDR3 region has 14 residues. CDR1 is SGHDT and CDR2 is YYEEEE in the germline V gene. V lost 6 bases and J lost 3; bases outside the gene matches: 4. The CDR3 DNA reads TGTGCCAGCACGGCGACTAGCGGCTACAATGAGCAGTTCTTC. This encodes CASTATSGYNEQFF.

This clone was counted between two and nine times. The same CDR3 can be traced to other DNA sequences in this sample. The chain employs TRBV28 and TRBJ2-7; D perhaps matches TRBD1 (5 bases). Trimming took 4 bases from V and 2 from J, leaving 9 bases between them. Germline CDR1 reads MDHEN; CDR2 reads SYDVKM. The CDR3 covers 13 residues. The CDR3 nucleotides read TGTGCCAGCAGTTCGACAGCTACCTACGAGCAGTACGTC. It is translated as CASSSTATYEQYV.

This clone is a singleton in its sample. The chain is built from TRBV2 and TRBJ2-7; TRBD2 matches 7 bases. Per germline, CDR1 SNHLY and CDR2 FYNNEI. With 0 bases clipped from V and 3 bases from J, the junction kept 5 bases outside the gene matches. The CDR3 consists of 15 residues. The CDR3 nucleotides read TGTGCCAGCAGTGAAGCGCGGGGAGGGGACTACGAGCAGTACTTC. This encodes CASSEARGGDYEQYF.

In its sample, this clone was seen a few times. The rearrangement joins TRBV10-3 to TRBJ1-3, with D perhaps matching TRBD1 (5 bases). Germline CDR1 and CDR2: ENHRY and SYGVKD. V lost 2 bases and J lost 7, with 12 bases in between. The CDR3 totals 14 residues. In nucleotides, the CDR3 is TGTGCCATCAGTGAGGCGGGACGGGGGAACACCATATATTTT. It specifies CAISEAGRGNTIYF.

V and J are TRBV5-1 and TRBJ2-7, with 11 nucleotides matching TRBD1. The J segment lost 2 bases and the V segment lost 0 bases, leaving 16 bases of the junction unmatched. CDR1 SGHRS and CDR2 YFSETQ come from the germline V gene. CDR3 length: 20 residues. The CDR3: CASSLDGTGGSISRAYEQYV. The CDR3 DNA reads as TGCGCCAGCAGCTTGGACGGGACAGGGGGTTCCATTTCCCGTGCCTACGAGCAGTACGTC.

J is TRBJ1-5 and V is TRBV18; 7 nucleotides line up with TRBD1. This CDR3 is built from 15 residues. Trimming took 0 bases from V and 4 from J; bases not matched to a gene: 3. Germline CDR1 KGHSH, CDR2 LQKENI. CDR3 sequence (DNA): TGTGCCAGCTCACCACCCGCAGGGGGGAATCAGCCCCAGCATTTT. It codes for CASSPPAGGNQPQHF. Looking up the rest from reference TRBV18 and TRBJ1-5 gives the full variable domain: NAGVMQNPRHLVRRRGQEARLRCSPMKGHSHVYWYRQLPEEGLKFMVYLQKENIIDESGMPKERFSAEFPKEGPSILRIQQVVRGDSAAYFCASSPPAGGNQPQHFGDGTRLSIL.

The chain combines TRBV28 with TRBJ2-7; 13 nucleotides line up with TRBD2. The CDR3 runs to 16 residues. The V gene end was trimmed by 5 bases and the J gene end by 7 bases; junction bases not matched to a gene: 11. From germline, CDR1 is MDHEN and CDR2 SYDVKM. The CDR3 coding sequence is TGTGCCAGCAGTCCTACTAGCGGGAGGGCTCATGGGGAGCAGTACGTC. It is translated as CASSPTSGRAHGEQYV.

About this clone itself: Within the sample, other DNA sequences also encode this same CDR3. The chain uses TRBV20-1 and TRBJ1-5; maybe TRBD1 (5 bases). The germline V gene encodes CDR1 DFQATT and CDR2 SNEGSKA (reference sequence). The CDR3 loop spans 11 amino acids. With 5 bases removed from V and 4 bases from J, the gap between germline ends came to 6 bases. CDR3 loop: CSASGNQPQHF. The CDR3 DNA reads as TGCAGTGCTTCAGGGAATCAGCCCCAGCATTTT.

V is TRBV7-8 and J is TRBJ2-5; 10 positions match TRBD2. The better agreement between TRBJ2-7 and the DNA end casts doubt on the J call. The CDR3 is made up of 20 amino acids. CDR1 is SGHVS, CDR2 FQNEAQ, per germline. The DNA for the CDR3 is TGTGCCAGCAGCCCTAGGGGGGCTAGCGGGAGATTAGCCATCTCCTACGAGCAGTACTTC. It specifies CASSPRGASGRLAISYEQYF.

The chain employs TRBV4-1 and TRBJ1-2; the match to TRBD1 covers 9 bases. V lost 0 bases to trimming and J lost 5 bases; unmatched junction nucleotides: 25. The CDR3 contains 22 residues. The germline gives CDR1 MGHRA, CDR2 YSYEKL. The CDR3 is CASSQDSLGEGYRGHHRYGYTF. CDR3 in DNA: TGCGCCAGCAGCCAAGATAGTCTAGGGGAGGGCTACAGGGGGCATCATAGGTATGGCTACACCTTC.

The chain combines TRBV6-1 with TRBJ2-5; 9 positions agree with TRBD1. Judging by the DNA end, TRBJ2-7 fits better; the J call may be wrong. CDR1 and CDR2 from the germline V gene are MNHNS and SASEGT. The CDR3 consists of 16 residues. As DNA, the CDR3 is TGTGCCAGCAGTCAAGACCGGGACAGGGTAGGGTACGAGCAGTACTTC. Encoded protein: CASSQDRDRVGYEQYF.

This rearrangement joins TRBV7-2 to TRBJ2-2; 8 bases agree with TRBD2. The J segment lost 3 bases and the V segment lost 7 bases, leaving 4 bases of the junction unmatched. The CDR3 length is 14 residues. Germline CDR1 reads SGHTA; CDR2 reads FQGNSA. The CDR3 loop is CASTPGLDTGELFF. CDR3 DNA: TGTGCCAGCACTCCGGGACTAGACACCGGGGAGCTGTTTTTT. The variable domain in full, with the rest retrieved from reference TRBV7-2 and TRBJ2-2, is GAGVSQSPSNKVTEKGKDVELRCDPISGHTALYWYRQSLGQGLEFLIYFQGNSAPDKSGLPSDRFSAERTGGSVSTLTIQRTQQEDSAVYLCASTPGLDTGELFFGEGSRLTVL.

This clone was recorded only once. This sequence joins TRBV6-5 and TRBJ1-6; TRBD1 agrees at 9 bases. The germline V gene encodes CDR1 MNHEY and CDR2 SVGAGI. The CDR3 runs 14 residues. With 6 bases clipped from V and 13 bases from J, the junction kept 10 bases outside the gene matches. Written as DNA, the CDR3 is TGTGCCAGCAGGCCGGGACAGGGTATATCCCCCCTCCACTTT. This codes for CASRPGQGISPLHF.

This clone was seen a handful of times. The CDR3 spells CSVMSGIWAEQYF. CDR3 nucleotide sequence: TGCAGCGTTATGAGCGGAATTTGGGCCGAGCAGTACTTC. This chain links TRBV29-1 with TRBJ2-7; D possibly corresponds to TRBD2 (5 bases). V dropped 5 bases and J dropped 6 bases, with 17 bases sitting between them. CDR3 length: 13 amino acids. Germline V CDR1 and CDR2: SQVTM, ANQGSEA.

This clone was seen just once. This rearrangement joins TRBV2 to TRBJ2-5; no clear D gene. Germline V gene data show CDR1 as SNHLY and CDR2 as FYNNEI. V was pared by 8 bases and J by 4 bases, with 14 bases between. There are 13 residues in the CDR3. The CDR3 region has the DNA TGTGCCAGCGTCACCGAGGTAGGAGAGACCCAGTACTTC. Translating it yields CASVTEVGETQYF.

The chain joins TRBV6-1 to TRBJ1-5, with TRBD1 matching over 8 bases. V dropped 2 bases and J dropped 3; count of bases not matched to a gene: 3. This CDR3 spans 15 amino acids. CDR1 and CDR2 from the germline V gene are MNHNS and SASEGT. The CDR3: CASSEQGANNQPQHF. The CDR3 nucleotides are TGTGCCAGCAGTGAACAGGGGGCGAACAATCAGCCCCAGCATTTT.

This clone showed up just a few times. V is TRBV30 and J is TRBJ1-4, with no clear D. CDR3 size: 12 residues. Between the trimmed V and J ends, which lost 0 bases and 16 bases, there was a span of 15 bases. CDR1 GTSNPN and CDR2 SVGIG come from the germline V gene (reference sequence). CDR3 in DNA: TGTGCCTGGAGTGTACGAAGAGTCGAATCGTTTTTT. This encodes CAWSVRRVESFF.

This clone appeared a few times. Other DNA sequences of this sample code for an identical CDR3. The chain joins TRBV5-1 to TRBJ2-3, with 8 bases matching TRBD2. Germline trimming cut 0 bases from V and 4 bases from J; bases unmatched to any gene: 7. There are 16 residues in the CDR3. Per germline, CDR1 SGHRS and CDR2 YFSETQ. DNA of the CDR3: TGCGCCAGCAGCTTGGCTAGGGCGGGGGGCGCAGATACGCAGTATTTT. It specifies CASSLARAGGADTQYF.

This clone was seen ten or more times. The chain joins TRBV19 to TRBJ2-1; 8 positions agree with TRBD2. The CDR3 is made up of 13 amino acids. The germline gives CDR1 LNHDA, CDR2 SQIVND (reference sequence). V dropped 9 bases and J dropped 4; count of bases not matched to a gene: 5. The CDR3 sequence: CASDSGTYNEQFF. CDR3 sequence (DNA): TGTGCCAGCGATAGCGGGACGTACAATGAGCAGTTCTTC. The complete variable domain, with remaining parts taken from reference TRBV19 and TRBJ2-1, reads DGGITQSPKYLFRKEGQNVTLSCEQNLNHDAMYWYRQDPGQGLRLIYYSQIVNDFQKGDIAEGYSVSREKKESFPLTVTSAQKNPTAFYLCASDSGTYNEQFFGPGTRLTVL.

This clone was counted between two and nine times. CDR3 amino acids: CASSLAPGGGETQYF. The DNA of the CDR3 is TGTGCCAGCAGCTTAGCGCCGGGGGGCGGAGAGACCCAGTACTTC. This rearrangement joins TRBV7-6 to TRBJ2-5, with a weak D call TRBD2 (7 bases). There are 15 residues in the CDR3. In germline, CDR1 is SGHVS, CDR2 FNYEAQ. Trimming left V 0 bases short and J 4 bases short, with 12 bases between.

The DNA of the CDR3 is TGTGCCAGTAGTATTCAGGGACTAGCGGTCAATTCTCCACCCTCCTACAATGAGCAGTTCTTC. It specifies CASSIQGLAVNSPPSYNEQFF. This chain uses TRBV19 with TRBJ2-1; TRBD2 matches 11 bases. This CDR3 has 21 residues. The trim removed 3 bases at V and 0 bases at J, leaving 16 bases unmatched. Germline CDR1 and CDR2: LNHDA and SQIVND (reference sequence).

V usage is TRBV19 and J usage is TRBJ2-7; 9 bases agree with TRBD2. Germline V gene lookup returns CDR1 LNHDA and CDR2 SQIVND (reference sequence). J gave up 8 bases and V 5 bases, and 19 bases lay outside the gene matches. The CDR3 is made up of 17 amino acids. The CDR3 coding sequence is TGTGCCAGTAGTGTGGGGACAGTGGCTAGCGGGACTAACAAGCAGTACTTC. Protein sequence: CASSVGTVASGTNKQYF.

This chain uses TRBV6-1 with TRBJ2-7, with a possible D match to TRBD1 (5 bases). CDR1 is MNHNS and CDR2 is SASEGT in the germline V gene. This CDR3 is 13 amino acids long. The V and J ends lost 6 bases and 4 bases respectively, with 13 bases between them. CDR3 protein: CASSQTDFYEQYV. In DNA, the CDR3 is TGTGCCAGCAGCCAGACAGATTTTTACGAGCAGTACGTC.

The rearrangement links TRBV5-5 to TRBJ1-1, with D maybe TRBD1 (5 bases). This CDR3 region has 16 residues. Looked up from germline, CDR1 is SGHKS and CDR2 is YYEKEE (reference sequence). The V end was cut by 0 bases, the J end by 5 bases, with 17 bases between. CDR3 in DNA: TGTGCCAGCAGCTTGGCCAGTCTACAGGCGGGAACTGAAGCTTTCTTT. It encodes CASSLASLQAGTEAFF.

V usage is TRBV28 and J usage is TRBJ2-2, with D hard to call. CDR1 MDHEN and CDR2 SYDVKM come from the germline V gene. CDR3 length equals 12 residues. The V end was cut by 5 bases, the J end by 16 bases, with 17 bases between. CDR3 bases: TGTGCCAGCAGTCGTTTGCCGTCGGGTTCGTTTTTT. Translated, it gives CASSRLPSGSFF.